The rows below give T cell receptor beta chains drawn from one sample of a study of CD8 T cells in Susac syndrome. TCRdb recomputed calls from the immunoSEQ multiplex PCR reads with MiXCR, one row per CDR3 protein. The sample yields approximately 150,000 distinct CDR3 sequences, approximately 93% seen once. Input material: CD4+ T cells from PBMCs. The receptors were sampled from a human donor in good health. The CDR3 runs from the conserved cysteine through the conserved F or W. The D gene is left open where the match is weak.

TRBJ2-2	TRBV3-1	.	CASSRLDSNTGELFF	TGTGCCAGCAGTCGATTGGACAGCAACACCGGGGAGCTGTTTTTT
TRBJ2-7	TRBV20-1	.	CSAKRQIYEQYF	TGCAGTGCTAAAAGACAGATCTACGAGCAGTACTTC
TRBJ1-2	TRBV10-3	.	CANKQEKAYGYTF	TGTGCCAACAAACAGGAAAAAGCCTATGGCTACACCTTC
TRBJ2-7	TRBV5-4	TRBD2	CASSPTTLADSYEQYF	TGTGCCAGCAGCCCTACTACCCTAGCGGACTCCTACGAGCAGTACTTC
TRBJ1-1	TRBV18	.	CASSPSDSREAFF	TGTGCCAGCTCACCTTCAGACAGCCGGGAAGCTTTCTTT
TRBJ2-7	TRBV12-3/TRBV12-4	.	CASSLPPAPWRKYEQYF	TGTGCCAGCAGTCTCCCGCCGGCGCCCTGGAGGAAGTACGAGCAGTACTTC
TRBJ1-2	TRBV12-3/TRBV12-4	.	CASRPAGKMGGYGYTF	TGTGCCAGCCGCCCCGCGGGGAAAATGGGGGGTTATGGCTACACCTTC
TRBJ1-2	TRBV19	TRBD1	CASSIGQGRAYGYTF	TGTGCCAGTAGTATAGGACAGGGAAGGGCATATGGCTACACCTTC
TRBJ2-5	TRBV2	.	CASSPNLRETQYF	TGTGCCAGCAGTCCCAATCTCCGAGAGACCCAGTACTTC
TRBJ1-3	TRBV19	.	CASSISGSGGNTIYF	TGTGCCAGTAGTATCAGCGGGAGTGGTGGAAACACCATATATTTT
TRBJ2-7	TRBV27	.	CASRNEGRPSEQYF	TGTGCCAGCAGGAACGAAGGGAGGCCCTCCGAGCAGTACTTC